These T cell receptor beta chains were read from a single sample in a study of cytomegalovirus exposure and HLA in healthy donors. Profiled with immunoSEQ multiplex PCR; TCRdb holds only in-frame clones, not every one. The sample lists approximately 170,000 clones; over 75% were seen once. The sample comprised PBMCs. These receptors were obtained from a female donor in good health and CMV-seronegative. Each CDR3 is given with its conserved first and last residue. Each record gives: D gene, J gene, V gene, clone size, CDR3 protein, CDR3 DNA. The D gene is left open where the match is weak. Rows give clone size only sometimes, using once, few, many, or a class for an expanded clone.

D gene: TRBD2; J gene: TRBJ2-1; V gene: TRBV2; clone size: .; CDR3 protein: CASSEGLAGESYNEQFF; CDR3 DNA: TGTGCCAGCAGTGAAGGTCTAGCGGGAGAATCCTACAATGAGCAGTTCTTC
D gene: .; J gene: TRBJ1-6; V gene: TRBV2; clone size: .; CDR3 protein: CASRPQSSYNSPLHF; CDR3 DNA: TGTGCCAGCAGACCACAGAGCTCCTATAATTCACCCCTCCACTTT
D gene: TRBD2; J gene: TRBJ2-3; V gene: TRBV6-5; clone size: .; CDR3 protein: CASSYAGGSLVNTQYF; CDR3 DNA: TGTGCCAGCAGTTACGCGGGGGGCAGCTTAGTGAATACGCAGTATTTT
D gene: TRBD1; J gene: TRBJ1-4; V gene: TRBV5-6; clone size: few; CDR3 protein: CASSPGWGQGSEKLFF; CDR3 DNA: TGTGCCAGCAGCCCCGGCTGGGGACAGGGTAGTGAAAAACTGTTTTTT
D gene: .; J gene: TRBJ1-5; V gene: TRBV7-8; clone size: .; CDR3 protein: CASSLRGSNQPQHF; CDR3 DNA: TGTGCCAGCAGCCTTAGGGGTAGCAATCAGCCCCAGCATTTT
D gene: TRBD1; J gene: TRBJ1-5; V gene: TRBV7-2; clone size: .; CDR3 protein: CASSSTGGPQPQHF; CDR3 DNA: TGTGCCAGCAGCTCGACAGGGGGCCCACAGCCCCAGCATTTT
D gene: .; J gene: TRBJ1-2; V gene: TRBV6-5; clone size: .; CDR3 protein: CASSYRGLTPYGYTF; CDR3 DNA: TGTGCCAGCAGTTATAGGGGATTGACCCCCTATGGCTACACCTTC
D gene: TRBD1; J gene: TRBJ1-4; V gene: TRBV19; clone size: .; CDR3 protein: CASSSRPGTANEKLFF; CDR3 DNA: TGTGCCAGTAGTAGCCGACCCGGGACAGCTAATGAAAAACTGTTTTTT
D gene: TRBD1; J gene: TRBJ2-1; V gene: TRBV7-2; clone size: .; CDR3 protein: CASSPIYRDRGPNEQFF; CDR3 DNA: TGTGCCAGCAGCCCGATTTACCGGGACAGGGGGCCCAATGAGCAGTTCTTC
D gene: TRBD1; J gene: TRBJ1-5; V gene: TRBV27; clone size: .; CDR3 protein: CASSQRQGASNQPQHF; CDR3 DNA: TGTGCCAGCAGTCAACGACAGGGGGCAAGCAATCAGCCCCAGCATTTT
D gene: TRBD1; J gene: TRBJ1-5; V gene: TRBV30; clone size: .; CDR3 protein: CAWTGQGSQPQHF; CDR3 DNA: TGTGCCTGGACCGGACAGGGTAGTCAGCCCCAGCATTTT
D gene: .; J gene: TRBJ1-1; V gene: TRBV9; clone size: .; CDR3 protein: CASSVARTPNTEAFF; CDR3 DNA: TGTGCCAGCAGCGTAGCCAGGACACCGAACACTGAAGCTTTCTTT
D gene: .; J gene: TRBJ2-2; V gene: TRBV7-3; clone size: .; CDR3 protein: CASSSESGVNTGELFF; CDR3 DNA: TGTGCCAGCAGCTCGGAGTCCGGGGTTAACACCGGGGAGCTGTTTTTT
D gene: TRBD1; J gene: TRBJ2-3; V gene: TRBV19; clone size: .; CDR3 protein: CASSGTGVRWADTQYF; CDR3 DNA: TGTGCCAGTAGTGGGACAGGGGTAAGGTGGGCAGATACGCAGTATTTT
D gene: TRBD2; J gene: TRBJ2-5; V gene: TRBV27; clone size: .; CDR3 protein: CASSTSGRRETQYF; CDR3 DNA: TGTGCCAGCAGTACTAGCGGGAGAAGAGAGACCCAGTACTTC
D gene: .; J gene: TRBJ1-6; V gene: TRBV28; clone size: .; CDR3 protein: CASSFWQSNSPLHF; CDR3 DNA: TGTGCCAGCAGTTTTTGGCAGTCCAATTCACCCCTCCACTTT
D gene: TRBD1; J gene: TRBJ2-2; V gene: TRBV11-3; clone size: .; CDR3 protein: CASSLANRGNTGELFF; CDR3 DNA: TGTGCCAGCAGCTTAGCTAACAGGGGGAACACCGGGGAGCTGTTTTTT